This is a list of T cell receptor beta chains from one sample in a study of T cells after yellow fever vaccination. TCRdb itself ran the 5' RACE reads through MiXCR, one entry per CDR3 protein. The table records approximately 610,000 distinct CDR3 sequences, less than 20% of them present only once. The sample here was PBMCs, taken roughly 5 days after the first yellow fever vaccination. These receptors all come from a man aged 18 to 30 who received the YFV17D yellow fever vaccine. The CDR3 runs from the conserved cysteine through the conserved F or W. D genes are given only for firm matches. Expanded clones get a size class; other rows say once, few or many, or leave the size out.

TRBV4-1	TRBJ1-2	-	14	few	TGCGCCAGCAGCCAAGATCGGGGGGGCTATGGCTACACCTTC	CASSQDRGGYGYTF
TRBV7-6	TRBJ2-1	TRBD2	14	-	TGTGCCAGCAGCTTATGGCTAGCGGGTAATGAGCAGTTCTTC	CASSLWLAGNEQFF
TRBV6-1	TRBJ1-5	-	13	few	TGTGCCAGCAGTGACAACCTCAGGGAGCCCCAGCATTTT	CASSDNLREPQHF
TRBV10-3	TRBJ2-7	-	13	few	TGTGCCATCACGACAGAGTTGACCACAGGGCAGTACTTC	CAITTELTTGQYF
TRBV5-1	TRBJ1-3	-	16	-	TGCGCCAGCAGCTACGGGGACTCCCGCTCTGGAAACACCATATATTTT	CASSYGDSRSGNTIYF
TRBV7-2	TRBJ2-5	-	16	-	TGTGCCAGCAGCATTGGCCGAGGGGGGGGGAAAGAGACCCAGTACTTC	CASSIGRGGGKETQYF
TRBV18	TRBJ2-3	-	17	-	TGTGCCAGCTCACCACCGAACTCTAGGTTCGTCACAGATACGCAGTATTTT	CASSPPNSRFVTDTQYF
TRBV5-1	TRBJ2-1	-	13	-	TGCGCCAGCAGCGCAGGACAGAACAATGAGCAGTTCTTC	CASSAGQNNEQFF
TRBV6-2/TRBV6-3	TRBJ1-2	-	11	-	TGTGCCAGCAGTTATGGAGTCGGCTACACCTTC	CASSYGVGYTF
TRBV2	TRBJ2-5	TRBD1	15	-	TGTGCCAGCAGTTCCGGCAACAGGGGGCAAGAGACCCAGTACTTC	CASSSGNRGQETQYF
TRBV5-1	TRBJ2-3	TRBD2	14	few	TGCGCCAGCAGAGTGACTAGCGGGGAGGATACGCAGTATTTT	CASRVTSGEDTQYF
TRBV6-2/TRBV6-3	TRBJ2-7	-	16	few	TGTGCCAGCAGCCTCCGGGTCCAAAGGGGGTCCTACGAGCAGTACTTC	CASSLRVQRGSYEQYF
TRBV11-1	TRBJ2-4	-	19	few	TGTGCCAGCAGCCCCCGCGTTGGGCAGCGTGCATTCATCGAAAACATTCAGTACTTC	CASSPRVGQRAFIENIQYF
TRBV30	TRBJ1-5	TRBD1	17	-	TGTGCCTGGAGTGACGGACAGGCCCTTATTGGCAATCAGCCCCAGCATTTT	CAWSDGQALIGNQPQHF
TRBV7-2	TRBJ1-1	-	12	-	TGTGCCAGCAGCTTAGATTTGGGACGGGCTTTCTTT	CASSLDLGRAFF
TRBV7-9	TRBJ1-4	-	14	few	TGTGCCAGCAGCTTGCCAGGCCGGGGTGAAAAACTGTTTTTT	CASSLPGRGEKLFF
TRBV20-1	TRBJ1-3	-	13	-	TGCAGTGCTAGCCTCCGGGGAGAGAACACCATATATTTT	CSASLRGENTIYF
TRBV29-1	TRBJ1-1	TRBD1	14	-	TGCAGCACTGAGGGCAGGGGGCTGCGTACTGAAGCTTTCTTT	CSTEGRGLRTEAFF
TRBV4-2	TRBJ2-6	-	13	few	TGTGCCAGCAGCCAAGGTGGGGCCAACGTCCTGACTTTC	CASSQGGANVLTF
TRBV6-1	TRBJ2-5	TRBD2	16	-	TGTGCCAGCAGCTTCGGACTAGCGGGGGGGAAAGAGACCCAGTACTTC	CASSFGLAGGKETQYF
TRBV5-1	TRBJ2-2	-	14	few	TGCGCCAGCAGCCACAGGGCCGGGATCGGGGAGCTGTTTTTT	CASSHRAGIGELFF
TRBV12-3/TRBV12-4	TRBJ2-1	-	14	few	TGTGCCAGCAGTTTGGATGAAGGGGTCTATGAGCAGTTCTTC	CASSLDEGVYEQFF
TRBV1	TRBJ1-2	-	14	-	TGCACCAGCAGCCAAGAGTGGGGGCTCGGTGGCTACACCTTC	CTSSQEWGLGGYTF
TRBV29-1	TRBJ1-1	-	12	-	TGCAGCGTTGAGTTGGGTGACACTGAAGCTTTCTTT	CSVELGDTEAFF
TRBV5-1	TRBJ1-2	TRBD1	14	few	TGCGCCAGCAGCCCGGGGACAGCTTTCTATGGCTACACCTTC	CASSPGTAFYGYTF
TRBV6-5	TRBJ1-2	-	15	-	TGTGCCAGCAGTTACAAGGGTGGTAGGGCGGGAGGCTACACCTTC	CASSYKGGRAGGYTF
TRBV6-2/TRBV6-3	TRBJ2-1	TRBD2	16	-	TGTGCCAGCAGTTATGAGGGACTAGCGGGGGAGGGTGAGCAGTTCTTC	CASSYEGLAGEGEQFF
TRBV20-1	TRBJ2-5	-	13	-	TGCAGTGCTAGCGGGGGCGAGCGGGAGACCCAGTACTTC	CSASGGERETQYF
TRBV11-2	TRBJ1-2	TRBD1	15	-	TGTGCCAGCAGCTCCGTAGACAGGGGGCTTGGAGGCTACACCTTC	CASSSVDRGLGGYTF
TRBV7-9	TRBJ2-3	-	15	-	TGTGCCAGCAGCTTGTCGGGTACCGGCACAGATACGCAGTATTTT	CASSLSGTGTDTQYF
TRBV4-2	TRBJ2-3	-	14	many	TGTGCCAGCAGCCAAGAGGGTAGCCCAGATACGCAGTATTTT	CASSQEGSPDTQYF
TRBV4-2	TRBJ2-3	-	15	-	TGTGCCAGCAGGGGTACGGCGGGGCTTACAGATACGCAGTATTTT	CASRGTAGLTDTQYF
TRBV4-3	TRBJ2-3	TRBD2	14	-	TGCGCCAGCAGCCAACAGCGGGGGCAGAATACGCAGTATTTT	CASSQQRGQNTQYF
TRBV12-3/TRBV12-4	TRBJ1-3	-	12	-	TGTGCCAGCGCCCGGAGGGGAGACACCATATATTTT	CASARRGDTIYF
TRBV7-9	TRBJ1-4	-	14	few	TGTGCCAGCAGCCACCGGGCCCTGCGGGAAAAACTGTTTTTT	CASSHRALREKLFF
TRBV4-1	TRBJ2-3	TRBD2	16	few	TGCGCCAGCAGCCAAGACGGGCGGGGAGGGTTTAGTACGCAGTATTTT	CASSQDGRGGFSTQYF
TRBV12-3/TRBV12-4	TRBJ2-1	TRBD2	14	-	TGTGCCAGCAGAAGCGGGGGCCCCGGGGATGAGCAGTTCTTC	CASRSGGPGDEQFF
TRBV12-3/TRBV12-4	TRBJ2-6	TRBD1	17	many	TGTGCCAGCAGTTTGGTTCTCGAGGGGGCCGGGGCCAACGTCCTGACTTTC	CASSLVLEGAGANVLTF
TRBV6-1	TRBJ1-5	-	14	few	TGTGCCAGCAGGCGGGGACGGGGCAATCAGCCCCAGCATTTT	CASRRGRGNQPQHF
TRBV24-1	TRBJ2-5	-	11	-	TGTGCCACCAGTGATGGCTCGACCCAGTACTTC	CATSDGSTQYF
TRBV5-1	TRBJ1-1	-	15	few	TGCGCCAGCGGACCTGGTGGCAGTCCTCCCACTGAAGCTTTCTTT	CASGPGGSPPTEAFF
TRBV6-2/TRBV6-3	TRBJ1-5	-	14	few	TGTGCCAGCAGTTACTCCAGGGGCAATCAGCCCCAGCATTTT	CASSYSRGNQPQHF
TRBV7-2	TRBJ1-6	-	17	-	TGTGCCAGCAGCTTAGGGGGGATCGGATCCTATAATTCACCCCTCCACTTT	CASSLGGIGSYNSPLHF
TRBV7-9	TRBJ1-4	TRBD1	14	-	TGTGCCAGCAGCGGGGACAGAGACCATGAAAAACTGTTTTTT	CASSGDRDHEKLFF